The rows below give T cell receptor beta chains drawn from one sample of a study of cytomegalovirus exposure and HLA in healthy donors. Produced via immunoSEQ multiplex PCR; TCRdb's table is partial and in-frame only. This table has 130,000 or so clones, around 78% appearing once. Sequenced input: PBMCs. The origin of the receptors is a man aged 35 to 55 in good health and CMV-seronegative. The CDR3 runs from the conserved cysteine through the conserved F or W. D genes are given only for firm matches. The size entry is marked missing in some rows and otherwise reads once, few, many or a size class.

- TRBJ2-3 TRBV11-2 TRBD2 TGTGCCAGCAGCTTAGGTTCTAGCGGACCCACAGATACGCAGTATTTT CASSLGSSGPTDTQYF
- TRBJ2-1 TRBV5-1 TRBD2 TGCGCCAGCAGCCAATCCGGGACTAGTAATGAGCAGTTCTTC CASSQSGTSNEQFF
- TRBJ2-5 TRBV5-1 TRBD1 TGCGCCAGCACCCGGACAGGGGACAAAGAGACCCAGTACTTC CASTRTGDKETQYF
- TRBJ2-5 TRBV27 TRBD2 TGTGCCAGCAGTGGGGTCGGGAGGGGGGAGACCCAGTACTTC CASSGVGRGETQYF
- TRBJ2-7 TRBV5-1 - TGCGCCAGCAGGGAGGGTCCACCCATTACGGAGCAGTACTTC CASREGPPITEQYF
- TRBJ2-7 TRBV5-4 - TGTGCCAGCAGCATCGGAGGGAGAAGCTACGAGCAGTACTTC CASSIGGRSYEQYF
- TRBJ2-1 TRBV7-9 TRBD1 TGTGCCAGCAGCTTAACTTGGGACAGGGGGCTTAATGAGCAGTTCTTC CASSLTWDRGLNEQFF
- TRBJ2-7 TRBV7-2 TRBD2 TGTGCCAGCAGCTTCCTCGGGACTAACCTCTACGAGCAGTACTTC CASSFLGTNLYEQYF
- TRBJ2-5 TRBV25-1 - TGTGCCAGCAGGGTACAGGCCCTCCAGTACTTC CASRVQALQYF
- TRBJ1-2 TRBV28 - TGTGCCAGCAGTCTGACACAGGGAATGGGAGGCTACACCTTC CASSLTQGMGGYTF
- TRBJ1-2 TRBV21-1 - TGTGCCAGCAGCAAAGGAGGACAGGGGGCACAACCTAACTATGGCTACACCTTC CASSKGGQGAQPNYGYTF
- TRBJ2-7 TRBV7-8 - TGTGCCAGCAAGCAAGGAGGGGACTACGAGCAGTACTTC CASKQGGDYEQYF
- TRBJ2-7 TRBV15 TRBD2 TGTGCCACCAGCAGAGAGGCGGGGGGGCCGGGCGAGCAGTACTTC CATSREAGGPGEQYF
- TRBJ2-5 TRBV5-4 TRBD2 TGTGCCAGCAGCTCTGGACTAGCGGGAGATCGGGAGACCCAGTACTTC CASSSGLAGDRETQYF
- TRBJ2-5 TRBV4-3 TRBD1 TGCGCCAGCAGCCAAGGCCAGGGGGCGGGGGAGACCCAGTACTTC CASSQGQGAGETQYF
medium-sized TRBJ2-2 TRBV6-6 TRBD2 TGTGCCGGTAGCGGGGGGCAGAACACCGGGGAGCTGTTTTTT CAGSGGQNTGELFF
once TRBJ2-7 TRBV4-1 - TGCGCCAGCAGCCAGTTCAACAGGGTGCCCCCCGACGAGCAGTACTTC CASSQFNRVPPDEQYF
- TRBJ1-1 TRBV11-2 - TGTGCCAGCAGCTTAAATCTCGGGTCCAGCACTGAAGCTTTCTTT CASSLNLGSSTEAFF
- TRBJ1-1 TRBV19 TRBD1 TGTGCCAGTAGTGTCGACAGGGGGAACACTGAAGCTTTCTTT CASSVDRGNTEAFF
- TRBJ1-1 TRBV2 - TGTGCCATCGGACAAATGAACACTGAAGCTTTCTTT CAIGQMNTEAFF
few TRBJ2-3 TRBV2 - TGTGCCAGCAGGGCGGCTCTTACAGATACGCAGTATTTT CASRAALTDTQYF
- TRBJ2-2 TRBV7-7 - TGTGCTAGCAGTTACACAGGGTCCGGGGAGCTGTTTTTT CASSYTGSGELFF
- TRBJ2-7 TRBV28 TRBD1 TGTGCCAGCACCCCCCTGACAGGGTTCTACGAGCAGTACTTC CASTPLTGFYEQYF
- TRBJ2-7 TRBV19 - TGTGCCAGTAGTGTTCAGGGGACAAACTACGAGCAGTACTTC CASSVQGTNYEQYF
few TRBJ1-1 TRBV5-1 - TGCGCCAGCAGCTTGGCAGGGGACACTGAAGCTTTCTTT CASSLAGDTEAFF
- TRBJ2-7 TRBV13 TRBD1 TGTGCCAGCAGCTTAGGGAACAGGGGACCCTACGAGCAGTACTTC CASSLGNRGPYEQYF
few TRBJ1-4 TRBV19 TRBD1 TGTGCCAGTAGTAGTCCCGGGACAGTTGATGAAAAACTGTTTTTT CASSSPGTVDEKLFF
- TRBJ1-5 TRBV6-6 - TGTGCCAGCAGTTACGGGAGGGTTGGTCAGCCCCAGCATTTT CASSYGRVGQPQHF
few TRBJ1-2 TRBV28 - TGTGCCAGCAGTGCAGACGCTCGGGGGTATGGCTACACCTTC CASSADARGYGYTF
- TRBJ1-2 TRBV5-1 - TGCGCCAGCAGCGCGGGACCGAGTAACTATGGCTACACCTTC CASSAGPSNYGYTF
- TRBJ1-1 TRBV5-1 - TGCGCCAGCAGCCCGGGTGCTAGTACCGGGACAAAGAAAGCTTTCTTT CASSPGASTGTKKAFF
- TRBJ2-7 TRBV30 - TGTGCCTGGGGACTGGCCTCCTACGAGCAGTACTTC CAWGLASYEQYF
- TRBJ2-5 TRBV6-1 - TGTGCCAGCTCCCCCCTGGAGACCCAGTACTTC CASSPLETQYF
- TRBJ1-2 TRBV13 TRBD1 TGTGCCAGCAGCTTCGTAGGACAGGGGTCTGGTGGCTACACCTTC CASSFVGQGSGGYTF
- TRBJ1-3 TRBV7-9 - TGTGCCAGCAACATCCTGACCTCGAGGCGCACTGGAAACACCATATATTTT CASNILTSRRTGNTIYF
- TRBJ2-7 TRBV19 - TGTGCCAGTAGTATGGGACAAAGGGGCGAGCAGTACTTC CASSMGQRGEQYF
- TRBJ1-4 TRBV5-1 - TGCGCCAGCAGCTCGTTGGGGGCCGATGAAAAACTGTTTTTT CASSSLGADEKLFF
- TRBJ2-7 TRBV7-8 - TGTGCCAGCAGCTTAGCGAGCTCTGGGCCTTACGAGCAGTACTTC CASSLASSGPYEQYF
- TRBJ2-4 TRBV19 - TGTGCCAGTAGTATGGGGCGCCTAAACATTCAGTACTTC CASSMGRLNIQYF
few TRBJ2-5 TRBV4-3 TRBD2 TGCGCCAGCAGCCAAGATTCGGGGGGGCCGAGAGAGACCCAGTACTTC CASSQDSGGPRETQYF
- TRBJ1-4 TRBV4-1 TRBD1 TGCGCCAGCAGCCAAGGGGGGGGACAGGGTGGTGAAAAACTGTTTTTT CASSQGGGQGGEKLFF
- TRBJ1-1 TRBV21-1 - TGTGCCAGCAGCTCTCGGGGCGGGGCGGAATACACTGAAGCTTTCTTT CASSSRGGAEYTEAFF
- TRBJ1-5 TRBV28 - TGTGCCAGCAGTTTCCAACCCTTGTCAACCTATAGCAATCAGCCCCAGCATTTT CASSFQPLSTYSNQPQHF
few TRBJ1-1 TRBV18 TRBD1 TGTGCCAGCTCACGAGGACAGGGGATTTTAGACACTGAAGCTTTCTTT CASSRGQGILDTEAFF